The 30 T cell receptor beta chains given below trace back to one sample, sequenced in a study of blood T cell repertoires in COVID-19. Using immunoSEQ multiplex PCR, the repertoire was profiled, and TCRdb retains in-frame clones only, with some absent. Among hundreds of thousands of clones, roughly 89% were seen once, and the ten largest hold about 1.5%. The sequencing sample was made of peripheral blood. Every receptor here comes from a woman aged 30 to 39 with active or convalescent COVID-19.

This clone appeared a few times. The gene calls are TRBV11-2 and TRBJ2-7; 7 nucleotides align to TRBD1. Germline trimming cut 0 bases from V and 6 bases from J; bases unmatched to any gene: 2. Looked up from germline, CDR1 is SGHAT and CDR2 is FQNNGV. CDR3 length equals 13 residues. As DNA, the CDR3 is TGTGCCAGCAGCTTAGACGCAGGGGGCGAGCAGTACTTC. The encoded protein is CASSLDAGGEQYF.

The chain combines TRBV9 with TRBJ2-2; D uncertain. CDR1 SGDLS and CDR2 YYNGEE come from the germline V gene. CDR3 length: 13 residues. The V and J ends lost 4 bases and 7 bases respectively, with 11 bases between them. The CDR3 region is CASSLPGIGELFF. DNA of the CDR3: TGTGCCAGCAGCTTACCCGGTATCGGGGAGCTGTTTTTT.

The CDR3 loop reads CASSRRTESSYEQYF. The DNA of the CDR3 is TGTGCCAGCAGCCGCCGGACAGAGAGCTCCTACGAGCAGTACTTC. The rearrangement joins TRBV4-2 to TRBJ2-7; tentatively, D is TRBD1 (6 bases). V was cut by 4 bases and J by 0 bases, with 13 bases left in between. The CDR3 spans 15 residues. CDR1 is LGHNA, CDR2 YNFKEQ, per germline.

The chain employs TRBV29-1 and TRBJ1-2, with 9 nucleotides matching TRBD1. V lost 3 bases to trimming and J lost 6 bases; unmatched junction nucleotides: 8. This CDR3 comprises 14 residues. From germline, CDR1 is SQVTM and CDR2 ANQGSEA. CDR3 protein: CSVEGQGYIDGYTF. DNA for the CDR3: TGCAGCGTTGAGGGACAGGGTTATATCGATGGCTACACCTTC.

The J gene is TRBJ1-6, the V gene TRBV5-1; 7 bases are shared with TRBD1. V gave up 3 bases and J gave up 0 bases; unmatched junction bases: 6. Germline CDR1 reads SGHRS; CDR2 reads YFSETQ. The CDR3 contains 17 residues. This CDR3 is CASSSGQPSSYNSPLHF. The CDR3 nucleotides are TGCGCCAGCAGCTCGGGACAGCCTAGCTCCTATAATTCACCCCTCCACTTT.

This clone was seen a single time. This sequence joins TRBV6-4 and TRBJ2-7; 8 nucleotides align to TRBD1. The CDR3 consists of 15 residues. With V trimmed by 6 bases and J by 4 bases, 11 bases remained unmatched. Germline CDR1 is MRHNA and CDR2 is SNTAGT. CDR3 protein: CASRPRQGLRYEQYF. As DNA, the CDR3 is TGTGCCAGCAGACCTAGACAGGGGCTTCGGTACGAGCAGTACTTC.

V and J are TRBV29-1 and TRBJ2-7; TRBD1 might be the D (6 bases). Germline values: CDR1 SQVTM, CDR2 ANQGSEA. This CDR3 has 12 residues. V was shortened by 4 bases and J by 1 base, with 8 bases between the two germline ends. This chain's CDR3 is CSVAQGSYEQYF. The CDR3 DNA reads TGCAGCGTTGCCCAGGGGTCCTACGAGCAGTACTTC.

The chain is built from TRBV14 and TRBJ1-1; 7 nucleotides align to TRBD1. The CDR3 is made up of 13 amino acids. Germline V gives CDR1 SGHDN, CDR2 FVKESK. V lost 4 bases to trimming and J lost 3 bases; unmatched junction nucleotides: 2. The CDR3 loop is CASSRTGYTEAFF. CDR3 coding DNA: TGTGCCAGCAGCCGGACAGGCTACACTGAAGCTTTCTTT.

CDR3 nucleotide sequence: TGCAGTGCTAGTTCAGGGTATTCGACAGATACGCAGTATTTT. This encodes CSASSGYSTDTQYF. This chain joins TRBV20-1 and TRBJ2-3; tentative D call: TRBD1 (5 bases). V dropped 3 bases and J dropped 3 bases, with 13 bases sitting between them. This CDR3 contains 14 residues. Germline V gives CDR1 DFQATT, CDR2 SNEGSKA (reference sequence).

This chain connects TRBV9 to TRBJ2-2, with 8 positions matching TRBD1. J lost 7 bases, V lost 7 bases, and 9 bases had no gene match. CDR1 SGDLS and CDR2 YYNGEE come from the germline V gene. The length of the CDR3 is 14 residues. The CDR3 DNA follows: TGTGCCAGCGAACGGCAGGGGGCTGACGGGGAGCTGTTTTTT. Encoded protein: CASERQGADGELFF.

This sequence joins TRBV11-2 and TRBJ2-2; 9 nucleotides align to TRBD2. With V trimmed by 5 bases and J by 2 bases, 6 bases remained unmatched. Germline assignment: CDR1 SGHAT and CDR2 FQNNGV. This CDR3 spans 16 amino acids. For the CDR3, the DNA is TGTGCCAGCAGCCCGTCAGCGGGAGGAAACACCGGGGAGCTGTTTTTT. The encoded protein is CASSPSAGGNTGELFF.

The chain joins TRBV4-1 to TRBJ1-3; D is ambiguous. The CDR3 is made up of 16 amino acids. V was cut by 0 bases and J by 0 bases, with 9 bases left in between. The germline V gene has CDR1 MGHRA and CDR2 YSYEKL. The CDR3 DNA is TGCGCCAGCAGCCAAGACGGCAGGCACTCTGGAAACACCATATATTTT. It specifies CASSQDGRHSGNTIYF.

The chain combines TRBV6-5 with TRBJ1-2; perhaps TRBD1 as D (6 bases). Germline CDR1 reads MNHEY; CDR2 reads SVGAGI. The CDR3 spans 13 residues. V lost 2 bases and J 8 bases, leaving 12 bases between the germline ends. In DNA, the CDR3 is TGTGCCAGCAGTTACCTGGGGGGGCCCGGCTACACCTTC. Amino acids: CASSYLGGPGYTF.

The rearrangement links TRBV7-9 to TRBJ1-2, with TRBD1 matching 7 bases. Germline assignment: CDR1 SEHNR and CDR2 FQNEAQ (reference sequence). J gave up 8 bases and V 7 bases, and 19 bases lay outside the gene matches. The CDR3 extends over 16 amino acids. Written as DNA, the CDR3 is TGTGCCAGCACCCAATTGGAGGACTCTTGGACAGGAGGCTACACCTTC. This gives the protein CASTQLEDSWTGGYTF.

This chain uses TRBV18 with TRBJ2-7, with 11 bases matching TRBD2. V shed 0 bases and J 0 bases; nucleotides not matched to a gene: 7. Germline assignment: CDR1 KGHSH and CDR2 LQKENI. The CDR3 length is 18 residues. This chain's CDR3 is CASSPPGGTSGTSYEQYF. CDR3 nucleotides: TGTGCCAGCTCACCACCGGGTGGGACTAGCGGAACCTCCTACGAGCAGTACTTC.

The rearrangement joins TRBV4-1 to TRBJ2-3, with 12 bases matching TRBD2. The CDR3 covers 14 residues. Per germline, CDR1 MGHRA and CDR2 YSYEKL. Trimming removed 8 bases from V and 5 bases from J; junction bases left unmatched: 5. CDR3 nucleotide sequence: TGCGCCAGCGCGCGACTAGCGGGGGTAGATACGCAGTATTTT. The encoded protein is CASARLAGVDTQYF.

The CDR3 coding sequence is TGTGCCAGCAGCGGCCGGACAGGGCAAGAGACCCAGTACTTC. Translated, it gives CASSGRTGQETQYF. The chain combines TRBV6-5 with TRBJ2-5, with 8 bases fitting TRBD1. With 6 bases clipped from V and 2 bases from J, the junction kept 5 bases outside the gene matches. Germline loops: CDR1 MNHEY, CDR2 SVGAGI. This CDR3 is built from 14 residues.

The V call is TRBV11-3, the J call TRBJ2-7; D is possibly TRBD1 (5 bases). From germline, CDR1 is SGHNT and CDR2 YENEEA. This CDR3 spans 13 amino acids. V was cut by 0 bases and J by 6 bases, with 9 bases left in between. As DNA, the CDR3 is TGTGCCAGCAGCTTAGAAGGGGCCGCCGAGCAGTACTTC. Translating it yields CASSLEGAAEQYF.

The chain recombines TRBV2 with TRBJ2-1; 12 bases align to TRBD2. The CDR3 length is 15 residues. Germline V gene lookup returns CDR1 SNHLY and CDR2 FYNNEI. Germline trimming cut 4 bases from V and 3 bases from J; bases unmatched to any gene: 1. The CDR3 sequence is CASSVTSGSYNEQFF. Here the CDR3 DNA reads TGTGCCAGCAGTGTGACTAGCGGGAGCTACAATGAGCAGTTCTTC.

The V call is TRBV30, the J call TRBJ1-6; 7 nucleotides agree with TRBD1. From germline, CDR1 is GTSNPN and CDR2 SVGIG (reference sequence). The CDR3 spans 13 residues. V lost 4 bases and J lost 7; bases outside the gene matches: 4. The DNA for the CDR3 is TGTGCCTGGACGGGACAGTTGAATTCACCCCTCCACTTT. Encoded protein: CAWTGQLNSPLHF. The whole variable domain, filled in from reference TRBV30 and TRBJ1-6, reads SQTIHQWPATLVQPVGSPLSLECTVEGTSNPNLYWYRQAAGRGLQLLFYSVGIGQISSEVPQNLSASRPQDRQFILSSKKLLLSDSGFYLCAWTGQLNSPLHFGNGTRLTVT.

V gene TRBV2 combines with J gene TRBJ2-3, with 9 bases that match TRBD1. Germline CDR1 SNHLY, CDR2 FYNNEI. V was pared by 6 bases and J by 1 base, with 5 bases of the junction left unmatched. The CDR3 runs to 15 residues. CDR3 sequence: CASRTGGWRTDTQYF. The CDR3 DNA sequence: TGTGCCAGCAGGACAGGGGGTTGGCGCACAGATACGCAGTATTTT.

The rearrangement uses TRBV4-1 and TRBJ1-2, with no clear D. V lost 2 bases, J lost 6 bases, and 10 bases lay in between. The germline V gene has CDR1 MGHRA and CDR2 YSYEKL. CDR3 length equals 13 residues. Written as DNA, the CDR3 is TGCGCCAGCAGCCAACTAAGAGGAGATGGCTACACCTTC. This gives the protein CASSQLRGDGYTF.

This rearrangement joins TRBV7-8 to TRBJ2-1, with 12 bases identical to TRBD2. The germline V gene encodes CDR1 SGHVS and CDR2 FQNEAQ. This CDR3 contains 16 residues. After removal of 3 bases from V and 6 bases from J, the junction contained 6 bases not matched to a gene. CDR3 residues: CASSLRTSGNGNEQFF. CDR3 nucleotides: TGTGCCAGCAGCTTGAGGACTAGCGGGAACGGCAATGAGCAGTTCTTC.

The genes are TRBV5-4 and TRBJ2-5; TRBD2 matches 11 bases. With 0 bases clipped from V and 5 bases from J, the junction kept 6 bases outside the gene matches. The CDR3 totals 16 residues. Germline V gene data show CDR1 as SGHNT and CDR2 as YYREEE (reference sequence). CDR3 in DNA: TGTGCCAGCAGCTTGGCATTAGCGGGAGGGAAGGAGACCCAGTACTTC. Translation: CASSLALAGGKETQYF.

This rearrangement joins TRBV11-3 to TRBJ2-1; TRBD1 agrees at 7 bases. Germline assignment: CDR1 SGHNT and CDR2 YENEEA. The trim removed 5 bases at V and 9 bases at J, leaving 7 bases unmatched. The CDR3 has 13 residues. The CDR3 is CASSTGTVGEQFF. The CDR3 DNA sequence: TGTGCCAGCAGCACAGGGACAGTGGGTGAGCAGTTCTTC.

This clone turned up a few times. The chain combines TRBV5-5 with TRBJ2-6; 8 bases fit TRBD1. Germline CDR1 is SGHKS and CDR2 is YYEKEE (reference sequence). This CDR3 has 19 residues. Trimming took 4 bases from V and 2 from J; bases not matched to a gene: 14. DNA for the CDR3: TGTGCCAGCAGCCTGAGCCGGACAGGGTTACTCCCTGGGGCCAACGTCCTGACTTTC. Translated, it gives CASSLSRTGLLPGANVLTF.

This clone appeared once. CDR3 DNA sequence: TGCGCCAGCAGCCAAGACCCGACAGGGTCAACTAATGAAAAACTGTTTTTT. It encodes CASSQDPTGSTNEKLFF. The chain uses TRBV4-1 and TRBJ1-4, with 7 bases matching TRBD1. The V gene's germline CDR1 is MGHRA and CDR2 YSYEKL. The V gene end was trimmed by 0 bases and the J gene end by 0 bases; junction bases not matched to a gene: 4. The CDR3 is 17 residues long.

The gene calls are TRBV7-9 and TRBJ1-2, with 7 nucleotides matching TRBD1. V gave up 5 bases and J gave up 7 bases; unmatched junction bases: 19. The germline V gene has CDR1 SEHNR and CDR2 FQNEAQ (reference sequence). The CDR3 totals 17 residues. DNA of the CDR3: TGTGCCAGCAGCCCAGGGACAGCCCTCGATTATCAAAGTGGCTACACCTTC. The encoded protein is CASSPGTALDYQSGYTF.

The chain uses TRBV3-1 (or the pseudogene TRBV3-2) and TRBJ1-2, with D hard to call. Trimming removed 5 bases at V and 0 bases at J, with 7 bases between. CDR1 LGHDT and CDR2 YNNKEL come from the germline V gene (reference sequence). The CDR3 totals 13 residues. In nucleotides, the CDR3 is TGTGCCAGCAGCAGAGAGACTAACTATGGCTACACCTTC. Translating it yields CASSRETNYGYTF.

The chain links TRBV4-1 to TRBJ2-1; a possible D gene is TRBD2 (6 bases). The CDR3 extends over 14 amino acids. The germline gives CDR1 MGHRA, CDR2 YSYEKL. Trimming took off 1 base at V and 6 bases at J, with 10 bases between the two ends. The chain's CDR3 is CASSQVGGGNEQFF. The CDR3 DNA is TGCGCCAGCAGCCAAGTCGGGGGAGGCAATGAGCAGTTCTTC.